What follows are 2 T cell receptor beta chains derived from one specimen sequenced in a study of blood T cells in healthy people across ages. A second PCR of about 6 to 12 cycles used a sample-barcoded 5' primer and a J-beta primer mix. MiXCR, run by TCRdb on the 5' RACE reads, gives a single entry per CDR3 protein. The data show over a million distinct CDR3 sequences, 59% seen once. Sequencing used blood. These TCRs come from a man between 18 and 35 years old in good health.

This rearrangement joins TRBV5-5 to TRBJ2-1; tentative D call: TRBD1 (6 bases). V lost 2 bases, J lost 5 bases, and 11 bases lay in between. This CDR3 comprises 14 residues. The V gene's germline CDR1 is SGHKS and CDR2 YYEKEE (reference sequence). CDR3 loop: CASSFWDTNNEQFF. CDR3 bases: TGTGCCAGCAGCTTTTGGGACACTAACAATGAGCAGTTCTTC.

V usage is TRBV28 and J usage is TRBJ1-1; TRBD1 agrees at 7 bases. The CDR3 is 15 amino acids. Germline loops: CDR1 MDHEN, CDR2 SYDVKM. Germline trimming cut 6 bases from V and 0 bases from J; bases unmatched to any gene: 7. In nucleotides, the CDR3 is TGTGCCAGCAGCCCCGGGACAGCATTGAACACTGAAGCTTTCTTT. Amino acid sequence: CASSPGTALNTEAFF.